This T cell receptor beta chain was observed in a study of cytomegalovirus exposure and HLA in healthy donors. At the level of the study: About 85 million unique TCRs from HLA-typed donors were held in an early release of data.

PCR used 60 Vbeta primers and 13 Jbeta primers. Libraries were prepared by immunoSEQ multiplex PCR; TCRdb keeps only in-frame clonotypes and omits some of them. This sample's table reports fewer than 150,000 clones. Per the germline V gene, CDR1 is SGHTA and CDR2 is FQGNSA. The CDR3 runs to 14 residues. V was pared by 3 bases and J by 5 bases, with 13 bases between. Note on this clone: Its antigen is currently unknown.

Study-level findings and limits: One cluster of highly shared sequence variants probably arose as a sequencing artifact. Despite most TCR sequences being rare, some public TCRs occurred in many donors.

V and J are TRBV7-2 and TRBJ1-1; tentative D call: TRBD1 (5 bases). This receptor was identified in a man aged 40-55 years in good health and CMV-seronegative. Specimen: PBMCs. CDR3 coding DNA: TGTGCCAGCAGCTTGGCAGGGATTGTAACTGAAGCTTTCTTT. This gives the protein CASSLAGIVTEAFF.